The rows below give T cell receptor beta chains drawn from one sample of a study of blood T cell repertoires in COVID-19. Sequencing used immunoSEQ multiplex PCR; TCRdb keeps in-frame clones, though not all of them. The repertoire includes over 130,000 clones, approximately 84% of them detected once, and around 3.9% sits in the top ten. Sequencing input: PBMCs or T cells enriched from blood (not recorded which). These receptors all stem from a man aged 50-60 years in a cohort exposed to, infected with or recovered from COVID-19 (not recorded which). The CDR3 runs from the conserved cysteine through the conserved F or W. The order of the fields is clone size, J gene, D gene, V gene, CDR3 length, CDR3 protein, CDR3 DNA. D genes are given only for firm matches. Rows give clone size only sometimes, using once, few, many, or a class for an expanded clone.

abundance: .
j_gene: TRBJ2-2
d_gene: .
v_gene: TRBV7-9
len: 18
CDR3aa: CASSSALEAIQGAGELFF
CDR3nt: TGTGCCAGCAGCTCGGCATTAGAGGCAATACAGGGTGCCGGGGAGCTGTTTTTT

abundance: .
j_gene: TRBJ2-2
d_gene: TRBD2
v_gene: TRBV3-1/TRBV3-2
len: 18
CDR3aa: CASSQEASLAGRTGELFF
CDR3nt: TGTGCCAGCAGCCAAGAAGCCTCCCTAGCGGGTCGGACCGGGGAGCTGTTTTTT

abundance: .
j_gene: TRBJ2-5
d_gene: TRBD1
v_gene: TRBV9
len: 15
CDR3aa: CASSVETGVGETQYF
CDR3nt: TGTGCCAGCAGCGTAGAGACAGGGGTAGGAGAGACCCAGTACTTC

abundance: .
j_gene: TRBJ1-1
d_gene: TRBD1
v_gene: TRBV7-2
len: 13
CDR3aa: CASRTGGATEAFF
CDR3nt: TGTGCCAGCAGGACAGGGGGTGCCACTGAAGCTTTCTTT

abundance: .
j_gene: TRBJ1-2
d_gene: .
v_gene: TRBV7-9
len: 11
CDR3aa: CASSLGHGYTF
CDR3nt: TGTGCCAGCAGCTTAGGGCATGGCTACACCTTC

abundance: .
j_gene: TRBJ2-1
d_gene: .
v_gene: TRBV30
len: 12
CDR3aa: CAWSTGLNEQFF
CDR3nt: TGTGCCTGGAGTACCGGGTTGAATGAGCAGTTCTTC

abundance: once
j_gene: TRBJ2-1
d_gene: .
v_gene: TRBV7-2
len: 14
CDR3aa: CASSDPRGGDEQFF
CDR3nt: TGTGCCAGCAGCGATCCTAGGGGGGGGGATGAGCAGTTCTTC

abundance: .
j_gene: TRBJ2-5
d_gene: TRBD2
v_gene: TRBV29-1
len: 12
CDR3aa: CSVSLAGETQYF
CDR3nt: TGCAGCGTCTCCCTAGCGGGAGAGACCCAGTACTTC

abundance: .
j_gene: TRBJ1-2
d_gene: .
v_gene: TRBV19
len: 14
CDR3aa: CASSLSRDLYGYTF
CDR3nt: TGTGCCAGTAGTCTCAGCAGGGATCTCTATGGCTACACCTTC

abundance: once
j_gene: TRBJ2-3
d_gene: .
v_gene: TRBV13
len: 15
CDR3aa: CASSDQRVALDTQYF
CDR3nt: TGTGCCAGCAGCGACCAGCGGGTAGCTCTGGATACGCAGTATTTT

abundance: .
j_gene: TRBJ2-7
d_gene: TRBD1
v_gene: TRBV2
len: 15
CDR3aa: CASSAGQGGAYEQYF
CDR3nt: TGTGCCAGCAGCGCTGGACAGGGTGGAGCCTACGAGCAGTACTTC

abundance: .
j_gene: TRBJ2-4
d_gene: .
v_gene: TRBV18
len: 16
CDR3aa: CASSPPRSLAKNIQYF
CDR3nt: TGTGCCAGCTCACCACCCCGGTCGCTAGCCAAAAACATTCAGTACTTC

abundance: .
j_gene: TRBJ1-2
d_gene: TRBD1
v_gene: TRBV12-3/TRBV12-4
len: 12
CDR3aa: CASSPGGYGYTF
CDR3nt: TGTGCCAGCAGTCCAGGGGGCTATGGCTACACCTTC

abundance: .
j_gene: TRBJ1-1
d_gene: TRBD1
v_gene: TRBV19
len: 14
CDR3aa: CASSATGGSTEAFF
CDR3nt: TGTGCCAGTAGTGCTACAGGGGGATCCACTGAAGCTTTCTTT

abundance: .
j_gene: TRBJ2-5
d_gene: TRBD2
v_gene: TRBV10-2
len: 14
CDR3aa: CASGRGAMEKTQYF
CDR3nt: TGCGCCAGCGGGCGGGGGGCGATGGAAAAGACCCAGTACTTC

abundance: few
j_gene: TRBJ2-7
d_gene: .
v_gene: TRBV5-1
len: 12
CDR3aa: CASSRQVDEQYF
CDR3nt: TGCGCCAGCAGCCGGCAGGTCGACGAGCAGTACTTC

abundance: .
j_gene: TRBJ1-1
d_gene: .
v_gene: TRBV7-9
len: 15
CDR3aa: CASSFPRAANTEAFF
CDR3nt: TGTGCCAGCAGCTTCCCCAGGGCGGCGAACACTGAAGCTTTCTTT

abundance: .
j_gene: TRBJ2-3
d_gene: .
v_gene: TRBV5-6
len: 14
CDR3aa: CASSPVRGSDTQYF
CDR3nt: TGTGCCAGCAGTCCCGTCCGTGGCTCAGATACGCAGTATTTT

abundance: .
j_gene: TRBJ2-5
d_gene: .
v_gene: TRBV4-3
len: 15
CDR3aa: CASSQGSTAQETQYF
CDR3nt: TGCGCCAGCAGCCAAGGTTCGACAGCACAAGAGACCCAGTACTTC

abundance: .
j_gene: TRBJ2-7
d_gene: .
v_gene: TRBV7-9
len: 15
CDR3aa: CASSLAAGIPREQYF
CDR3nt: TGTGCCAGCAGCTTGGCAGCAGGGATCCCTCGCGAGCAGTACTTC

abundance: .
j_gene: TRBJ1-4
d_gene: .
v_gene: TRBV27
len: 16
CDR3aa: CASSSRAGYPNEKLFF
CDR3nt: TGTGCCAGCAGTTCGAGGGCTGGGTACCCTAATGAAAAACTGTTTTTT

abundance: .
j_gene: TRBJ2-1
d_gene: .
v_gene: TRBV27
len: 14
CDR3aa: CASSLLAGVNEQFF
CDR3nt: TGTGCCAGCAGTTTATTGGCAGGGGTTAATGAGCAGTTCTTC